The next 24 T cell receptor beta chains were all read from a single sample in a study of blood T cell repertoires in COVID-19. Libraries were prepared by immunoSEQ multiplex PCR; TCRdb keeps only in-frame clonotypes and omits some of them. The sample lists roughly 270,000 clones; 85% were seen once. Sequenced input: peripheral blood. These TCRs come from a man between 45 and 60 years old with active or convalescent COVID-19.

J is TRBJ2-2 and V is TRBV6-5, with 9 nucleotides matching TRBD1. This CDR3 spans 14 amino acids. The germline CDR1 and CDR2 sequences are MNHEY and SVGAGI. V trimming: 5 bases; J trimming: 4 bases; junction bases outside the gene matches: 2. The CDR3 coding sequence is TGTGCCAGCAGTCGGGACAGGGCCACCGGGGAGCTGTTTTTT. Translation gives CASSRDRATGELFF.

The rearrangement links TRBV7-2 to TRBJ2-6; a possible D gene is TRBD1 (5 bases). Germline values: CDR1 SGHTA, CDR2 FQGNSA. There are 16 residues in the CDR3. Trimming took 5 bases from V and 2 from J, leaving 13 bases between them. CDR3 in amino acids: CASSHYRPTGANVLTF. The CDR3 DNA reads TGTGCCAGCAGCCATTACAGGCCGACTGGGGCCAACGTCCTGACTTTC.

The chain couples TRBV7-8 to TRBJ1-4; D gene ambiguous. This CDR3 comprises 12 residues. V gave up 5 bases and J gave up 8 bases, with 9 bases separating them. In germline, CDR1 is SGHVS, CDR2 FQNEAQ. CDR3 sequence (DNA): TGTGCCAGCAGCCGCATGGGCGAAAAACTGTTTTTT. Translation: CASSRMGEKLFF.

V and J are TRBV12-3 or TRBV12-4 and TRBJ1-5; D is ambiguous. V lost 9 bases and J lost 2, with 11 bases in between. The length of the CDR3 is 13 residues. The CDR3 reads CASRTGGNQPQHF. The CDR3 region has the DNA TGTGCCAGTAGAACCGGGGGCAATCAGCCCCAGCATTTT.

This clone was counted at least ten times. V and J are TRBV30 and TRBJ2-1, with 15 positions matching TRBD2. The V gene end was trimmed by 8 bases and the J gene end by 12 bases; junction bases not matched to a gene: 5. Germline V gene sequence: CDR1 GTSNPN, CDR2 SVGIG (reference sequence). This CDR3 has 12 amino acids. CDR3 amino acids: CARTSGRESQFF. Here the CDR3 DNA reads TGTGCCCGGACTAGCGGGAGGGAGTCGCAGTTCTTC.

The chain links TRBV3-1 (or the pseudogene TRBV3-2) to TRBJ2-5, with D perhaps TRBD1 (5 bases). The V and J ends lost 4 bases and 5 bases respectively, with 17 bases between them. The CDR3 contains 15 residues. The germline CDR1 and CDR2 sequences are LGHDT and YNNKEL (reference sequence). The CDR3 coding sequence is TGTGCCAGCAGCCCCTCTCTGGGGTCAGGGGAGACCCAGTACTTC. It is translated as CASSPSLGSGETQYF.

This clone was detected a few times. V gene TRBV10-1 combines with J gene TRBJ2-7; the D is unclear. Germline-derived CDR1 and CDR2 are WNHNN and SYGVQD (reference sequence). The CDR3 sequence is 15 residues long. Trimming stripped 1 base from V and 2 bases from J, with 12 bases between. The CDR3 reads CASSEWPRSPYEQYF. DNA for the CDR3: TGCGCCAGCAGTGAGTGGCCCCGCAGTCCCTACGAGCAGTACTTC.

The chain uses TRBV11-2 and TRBJ1-4; 10 bases are a match to TRBD1. Germline-derived CDR1 and CDR2 are SGHAT and FQNNGV. The CDR3 has 14 residues. V was clipped by 3 bases and J by 7 bases; unmatched bases: 2. This chain's CDR3 is CASSLTGGGEKLFF. The CDR3 DNA sequence: TGTGCCAGCAGCTTGACAGGGGGCGGTGAAAAACTGTTTTTT.

The chain joins TRBV5-1 to TRBJ1-6, with D uncertain. The germline V and J ends were trimmed by 7 bases and 0 bases, with 11 bases remaining between them. Germline CDR1 SGHRS, CDR2 YFSETQ. The CDR3 loop spans 15 amino acids. CDR3 bases: TGCGCCAGCCGGTATGATAGCTCCTATAATTCACCCCTCCACTTT. This gives the protein CASRYDSSYNSPLHF.

The V and J genes are TRBV5-5 and TRBJ1-5; 9 positions match TRBD1. V lost 4 bases, J lost 6 bases, and 8 bases stayed unmatched. The CDR3 is made up of 15 amino acids. Germline values: CDR1 SGHKS, CDR2 YYEKEE (reference sequence). The CDR3 loop reads CASSLTGGRVQPQHF. The CDR3, as DNA: TGTGCCAGCAGCCTAACAGGGGGCCGGGTTCAGCCCCAGCATTTT.

V is TRBV27 and J is TRBJ1-1; no clear D. The CDR3 is 13 amino acids. V was pared by 7 bases and J by 1 base, with 10 bases between. Germline values: CDR1 MNHEY, CDR2 SMNVEV (reference sequence). The CDR3 nucleotides are TGTGCCAGCAAAGTGGCGGGGAACACTGAAGCTTTCTTT. Residues: CASKVAGNTEAFF.

The chain links TRBV3-1 (or the pseudogene TRBV3-2) to TRBJ2-2; 7 nucleotides line up with TRBD2. V lost 0 bases, J lost 4 bases, and 8 bases stayed unmatched. Germline V gene data show CDR1 as LGHDT and CDR2 as YNNKEL (reference sequence). The CDR3 sequence is 17 residues long. The CDR3 reads CASSQDHSGRSTGELFF. Here the CDR3 DNA reads TGTGCCAGCAGCCAAGACCATAGCGGGCGAAGCACCGGGGAGCTGTTTTTT.

This clone was counted once. The rearrangement joins TRBV2 to TRBJ1-5; the D gene is possibly TRBD1 (5 bases). Germline-derived CDR1 and CDR2 are SNHLY and FYNNEI. CDR3 length equals 13 residues. V was cut by 5 bases and J by 3 bases, with 8 bases left in between. The CDR3 reads CASSRQPNQPQHF. CDR3 DNA: TGTGCCAGCAGTCGACAGCCCAATCAGCCCCAGCATTTT.

This clone has just a few counts. This chain connects TRBV5-5 to TRBJ2-5, with a weak D call TRBD2 (6 bases). The CDR3 is 14 amino acids. V lost 0 bases and J 5 bases, leaving 11 bases between the germline ends. Per the germline V gene, CDR1 is SGHKS and CDR2 is YYEKEE (reference sequence). The CDR3 protein is CASSLVSSEETQYF. In nucleotides, the CDR3 is TGTGCCAGCAGCTTGGTCTCTAGCGAGGAGACCCAGTACTTC.

The chain joins TRBV14 to TRBJ2-7, with TRBD1 identical over 8 bases. Germline V gene lookup returns CDR1 SGHDN and CDR2 FVKESK. The V gene end was trimmed by 2 bases and the J gene end by 6 bases; junction bases not matched to a gene: 12. The CDR3 is 16 amino acids. The CDR3 loop reads CASSQFPTGAGAEQYF. The CDR3 region has the DNA TGTGCCAGCAGCCAATTTCCGACAGGGGCCGGAGCCGAGCAGTACTTC.

This clone has only one observation. The chain recombines TRBV28 with TRBJ1-5; D gene unclear. This CDR3 contains 16 residues. Germline V lookup: CDR1 MDHEN, CDR2 SYDVKM. Trimming took off 6 bases at V and 4 bases at J, with 19 bases between the two ends. This CDR3 reads CASSRPVQRLNQPQHF. The CDR3 DNA is TGTGCCAGCAGCCGCCCCGTACAAAGACTTAATCAGCCCCAGCATTTT.

The gene calls are TRBV6-4 and TRBJ2-1; TRBD2 aligns across 10 bases. The CDR3 sequence is 15 residues long. CDR1 and CDR2 (germline): MRHNA, SNTAGT. V gave up 1 base and J gave up 7 bases; unmatched junction bases: 4. This chain's CDR3 is CASSDWSSGRNEQFF. In DNA, the CDR3 is TGTGCCAGCAGTGACTGGTCTAGCGGGAGAAATGAGCAGTTCTTC.

The CDR3 loop is CATTGGQDTEAFF. The CDR3 bases are TGTGCCACCACGGGGGGGCAAGACACTGAAGCTTTCTTT. The chain uses TRBV10-3 and TRBJ1-1, with a weak D call TRBD1 (6 bases). This CDR3 comprises 13 residues. The germline CDR1 and CDR2 sequences are ENHRY and SYGVKD. Trimming removed 10 bases at V and 3 bases at J, with 15 bases between.

The chain couples TRBV19 to TRBJ1-3; D not certain. The V and J ends lost 4 bases and 3 bases respectively, with 19 bases between them. This CDR3 contains 17 residues. CDR1 LNHDA and CDR2 SQIVND come from the germline V gene (reference sequence). This chain's CDR3 is CASSTFPALGFGNTIYF. The CDR3 DNA is TGTGCCAGTAGTACCTTCCCCGCCCTGGGCTTTGGAAACACCATATATTTT.

This clone is a singleton in its sample. J is TRBJ1-6 and V is TRBV19; D remains unclear. Germline-derived CDR1 and CDR2 are LNHDA and SQIVND (reference sequence). The CDR3 has 14 amino acids. The V end lost 5 bases, the J end lost 7 bases, and 12 bases lay between the germline ends. CDR3 coding DNA: TGTGCCAGTAGTGATACGGGAGGCAATTCACCCCTCCACTTT. Translated: CASSDTGGNSPLHF.

The chain recombines TRBV30 with TRBJ1-6; TRBD1 aligns across 7 bases. Germline V CDR1 and CDR2: GTSNPN, SVGIG (reference sequence). This CDR3 has 15 residues. J lost 10 bases, V lost 2 bases, and 11 bases had no gene match. The CDR3: CAWSLPDRVESPLHF. The CDR3 bases are TGTGCCTGGAGTCTACCCGACAGGGTCGAGTCACCCCTCCACTTT.

The J gene is TRBJ2-1, the V gene TRBV5-5; D unclear. The germline CDR1 and CDR2 sequences are SGHKS and YYEKEE (reference sequence). Trimming took 0 bases from V and 5 from J, leaving 6 bases between them. CDR3 length: 13 amino acids. CDR3 sequence reads: CASSLVFDNEQFF. The CDR3 DNA follows: TGTGCCAGCAGCTTGGTATTTGACAATGAGCAGTTCTTC.

The genes are TRBV27 and TRBJ2-1, with 9 bases lining up with TRBD1. Germline lookup yields CDR1 MNHEY and CDR2 SMNVEV (reference sequence). The CDR3 extends over 14 amino acids. V gave up 6 bases and J gave up 8 bases; unmatched junction bases: 8. This CDR3 reads CASRRDRERDEQFF. The CDR3 region has the DNA TGTGCCAGCAGGAGGGACAGGGAGAGAGATGAGCAGTTCTTC.

The chain couples TRBV28 to TRBJ2-3; 8 bases agree with TRBD1. CDR3 length: 13 residues. Trimming removed 6 bases from V and 6 bases from J; junction bases left unmatched: 5. Germline values: CDR1 MDHEN, CDR2 SYDVKM. The CDR3 bases are TGTGCCAGCAGAACAGGGGGTCTGGATACGCAGTATTTT. It codes for CASRTGGLDTQYF.